This T cell receptor (beta chain) was recorded in a study of T cell responses to AZD1222 COVID-19 vaccine. Findings and limits, study-wide: Clonal diversity may have been underestimated in mostly white British donors. The span of vaccine-associated CD4 TCRs extended across spike, with dominance at 160-218 and 743-854.

To note about this clone: Its specificity is unknown.

The table came from immunoSEQ multiplex PCR; TCRdb's copy has only in-frame clones and leaves some out. The table has around 190,000 clones, approximately 90% seen once. Unmatched junction bases numbered 4, after V lost 2 bases and J lost 2 bases. Germline V gene lookup returns CDR1 MNHEY and CDR2 SVGAGI. The CDR3 consists of 15 residues. This chain connects TRBV6-5 to TRBJ2-7, with 9 bases fitting TRBD1. The starting material was peripheral blood, obtained 28 days after the second AZD1222 dose. The receptor was derived from an adult who received the AZD1222 COVID-19 vaccine. The CDR3 region is CASSYRTGATYEQYF. CDR3 DNA sequence: TGTGCCAGCAGTTACAGGACAGGGGCAACCTACGAGCAGTACTTC.